The clone carrying this TCR beta chain was seen a handful of times. Germline V gives CDR1 KGHSH, CDR2 LQKENI. The CDR3 sequence is 14 residues long. The V and J ends lost 6 bases and 7 bases, in that order; junction bases with no gene match: 12. The repertoire was sequenced with immunoSEQ multiplex PCR; TCRdb's copy has only in-frame clones and lacks some. The repertoire includes some 100,000 clones, around four fifths of them detected once, and around 1.1% sits in the top ten. The record originates from a study of OX40 agonist ivuxolimab in advanced cancers. The chain recombines TRBV18 with TRBJ2-7, with 7 positions matching TRBD2. The receptor was derived from an adult with an advanced solid tumor such as melanoma, head and neck, liver or kidney cancer. The specimen comprised CD4+ or CD8+ T cells sorted from blood, sampled in a trial of the OX40 agonist ivuxolimab. DNA for the CDR3: TGTGCCAGCTCGAGACTAGCTATGCCAGGGGAGCAGTACTTC. Its protein is CASSRLAMPGEQYF.